This T cell receptor beta chain was found in a study of patients and donors after allogeneic stem cell transplantation. TCRdb re-analysed the RT-PCR reads in MiXCR, keeping a single row per CDR3 protein. This table holds roughly 960,000 distinct CDR3 sequences, over 15% found once. Germline assignment: CDR1 ENHRY and CDR2 SYGVKD. J lost 0 bases, V lost 0 bases, and 10 bases had no gene match. The CDR3 totals 19 residues. The chain joins TRBV10-3 to TRBJ1-1; 10 nucleotides align to TRBD1. Specimen: blood, either unsorted or a sorted T cell fraction (not recorded which). The source is a human donor who was either an allogeneic HSCT recipient or a stem cell or donor lymphocyte infusion donor (not recorded which). It is not recorded whose cells these are; they may come from a transplant donor. The CDR3 sequence: CAISESGVGQGRMNTEAFF. The CDR3 nucleotides read TGTGCCATCAGTGAGTCTGGAGTGGGACAGGGGCGGATGAACACTGAAGCTTTCTTT.